This TCR beta chain derives from a study of blood T cells in healthy people across ages. The CDR3 totals 15 residues. Germline values: CDR1 DFQATT, CDR2 SNEGSKA (reference sequence). The V and J ends lost 3 bases and 4 bases respectively, with 13 bases between them. The use of a sample-barcoded 5' primer and a J-beta primer mix characterized a second PCR of roughly 7 to 11 cycles. TCRdb passed the 5' RACE reads through MiXCR, listing each CDR3 protein once. The repertoire includes 1 million or so distinct CDR3 sequences, 40% to 45% of them detected once, and approximately 17% sits in the top ten. Sequences were obtained from blood. The chain employs TRBV20-1 and TRBJ1-6; no reliable D call. The sequence was collected from a woman aged 55-69 years in good health. In DNA, the CDR3 is TGCAGTGCTAGGGATTCTGGGCAGTATAATTCACCCCTCCACTTT. Its translation: CSARDSGQYNSPLHF.